This T cell receptor beta chain was recorded in a study of shared clonotypes between healthy human individuals. General study points: The small donor group covered limited genetic and exposure diversity.

V lost 0 bases and J lost 5; bases outside the gene matches: 11. This CDR3 is 17 amino acids long. From germline, CDR1 is MGHRA and CDR2 YSYEKL. Sorted subsets were amplified in replicate PCRs using around 220 ng DNA, tens of thousands of T cell genomes. The table came from immunoSEQ multiplex PCR; TCRdb's copy has only in-frame clones and leaves some out. This table holds about 1.1 million clones, approximately 78% found once. This clone was observed a few times. Antigen specificity is unknown. The rearrangement links TRBV4-1 to TRBJ2-3; 7 bases match TRBD2. The clonotype was recovered from a young man in good health. Some clones in this sample may be carry-over from other donors' samples. Material for sequencing was memory CD4+ T cells from PBMCs. The subset here: CD45RA-negative fraction. In DNA, the CDR3 is TGCGCCAGCAGCCAAGAGTTCGGGGCGGGAGTAAGAGATACGCAGTATTTT. This gives the protein CASSQEFGAGVRDTQYF.